This paragraph covers one TCR beta chain sequence. Antigen unknown. The data stem from a study of cytomegalovirus exposure and HLA in healthy donors. Overall study context: In an early release, HLA-typed donors contributed tens of millions of unique TCR sequences. Out of fewer than 400 genotyped donors, about 80% belonged to the Caucasian-associated ancestry cluster.

A multiplex PCR was run with 60 Vbeta primers and 13 Jbeta primers. Using immunoSEQ multiplex PCR, the repertoire was profiled, and TCRdb retains in-frame clones only, with some absent. The top ten hold around 3.6% of the sample, which has about 140,000 clones, about 76% seen once. In germline, CDR1 is SGHDN, CDR2 FVKESK. V was clipped by 4 bases and J by 4 bases; unmatched bases: 8. CDR3 size: 16 residues. Regarding the study as a whole: Across HLA loci, a later analysis found differing TCR association rates, with DRB1 most and HLA-C fewest. In a later analysis, specific HLA alleles were associated with 15,000 to 20,000 TCR beta sequences at a 0.05 false discovery rate.

This chain links TRBV14 with TRBJ2-2, with TRBD1 matching 8 bases. This sequence originates from a man younger than 35 in good health and CMV-seronegative. The specimen sequenced was PBMCs. CDR3 sequence reads: CASSPGQGILTGELFF. CDR3 bases: TGTGCCAGCAGCCCAGGACAGGGCATTCTCACCGGGGAGCTGTTTTTT.